The entry below describes one TCR beta chain. Antigen unknown. Germline-derived CDR1 and CDR2 are SGHTA and FQGNSA. CDR3 length equals 15 residues. The trim removed 1 base at V and 5 bases at J, leaving 3 bases unmatched. This entry comes from a study of response to subunit inactivated influenza vaccine. TCRdb passed the RT-PCR reads through MiXCR, listing each CDR3 protein once. The sample has almost 600,000 distinct CDR3 sequences, 12% to 15% seen once. Study conclusions and caveats: New T cells are recruited in small numbers by each seasonal influenza vaccination, according to the authors' suggestion.

This clonotype was obtained from a man between 50 and 59 years old who received an inactivated influenza vaccine. J is TRBJ1-5 and V is TRBV7-2, with 9 bases fitting TRBD1. Source: PBMCs from blood, taken 11 to 12 days after vaccination. The CDR3, as DNA: TGTGCCAGCAGCTTAGAGGGGACAGGGTATCAGCCCCAGCATTTT. Translating it yields CASSLEGTGYQPQHF. The variable domain in full, completed from reference TRBV7-2 and TRBJ1-5, reads GAGVSQSPSNKVTEKGKDVELRCDPISGHTALYWYRQSLGQGLEFLIYFQGNSAPDKSGLPSDRFSAERTGGSVSTLTIQRTQQEDSAVYLCASSLEGTGYQPQHFGDGTRLSIL.